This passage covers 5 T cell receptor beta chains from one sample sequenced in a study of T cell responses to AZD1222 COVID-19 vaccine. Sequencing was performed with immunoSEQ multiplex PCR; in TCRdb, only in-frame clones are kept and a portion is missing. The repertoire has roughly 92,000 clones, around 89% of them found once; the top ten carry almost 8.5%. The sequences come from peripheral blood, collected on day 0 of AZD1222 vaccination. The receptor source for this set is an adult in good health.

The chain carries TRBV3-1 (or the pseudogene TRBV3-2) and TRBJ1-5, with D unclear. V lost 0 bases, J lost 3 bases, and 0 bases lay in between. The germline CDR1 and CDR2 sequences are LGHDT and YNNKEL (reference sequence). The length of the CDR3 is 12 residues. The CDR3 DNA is TGTGCCAGCAGCCAAGACAATCAGCCCCAGCATTTT. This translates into CASSQDNQPQHF.

The CDR3 DNA sequence: TGTGCCAGCTCACCATCTCGCCAAGAGACCCAGTACTTC. It yields the protein CASSPSRQETQYF. The chain links TRBV18 to TRBJ2-5, with D unclear. CDR1 is KGHSH and CDR2 is LQKENI in the germline V gene. This CDR3 spans 13 amino acids. Trimming shortened V by 2 bases and J by 1 base, and 5 bases separated the two germline ends.

The DNA for the CDR3 is TGTGCCAGCAGCCAAATCCCTAGGGGCAATGAGCAGTTCTTC. As protein: CASSQIPRGNEQFF. This chain connects TRBV3-1 (or the pseudogene TRBV3-2) to TRBJ2-1, with a weak D call TRBD1 (5 bases). CDR3 length: 14 residues. CDR1 LGHDT and CDR2 YNNKEL come from the germline V gene (reference sequence). The germline V and J ends were trimmed by 2 bases and 6 bases, with 11 bases remaining between them.

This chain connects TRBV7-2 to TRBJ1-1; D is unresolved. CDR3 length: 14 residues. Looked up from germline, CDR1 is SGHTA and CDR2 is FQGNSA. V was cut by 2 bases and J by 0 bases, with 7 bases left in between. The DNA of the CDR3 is TGTGCCAGCAGCTTACACAGCATGAACACTGAAGCTTTCTTT. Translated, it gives CASSLHSMNTEAFF.

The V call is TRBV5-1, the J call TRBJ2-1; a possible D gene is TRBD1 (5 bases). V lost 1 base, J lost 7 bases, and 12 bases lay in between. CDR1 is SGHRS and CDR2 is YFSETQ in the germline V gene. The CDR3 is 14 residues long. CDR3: CASSLQGTGNEQFF. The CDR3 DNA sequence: TGCGCCAGCAGCTTGCAGGGCACCGGGAATGAGCAGTTCTTC.